These 16 T cell receptor beta chains were sequenced from one sample in a study of shared clonotypes between healthy human individuals. Some clones are missing from TCRdb's copy, which holds only in-frame ones; the method was immunoSEQ multiplex PCR. The top ten clones hold approximately 0.4% of a sample with over a million clones, approximately 98.5% of them seen once. What was sequenced was naive CD4+ T cells sorted from blood. Stated subset: CD45RA+ positively selected. These receptors all come from a young man in good health.

The chain combines TRBV5-8 with TRBJ2-7; no clear D gene. Germline assignment: CDR1 SGHTS and CDR2 YDEGEE. Trimming removed 0 bases from V and 4 bases from J, with 8 bases in between. The CDR3 totals 13 residues. The CDR3 loop reads CASSLGRAYEQYF. The CDR3 coding sequence is TGTGCCAGCAGCTTGGGAAGGGCATACGAGCAGTACTTC.

The chain employs TRBV18 and TRBJ2-7, with D tentatively TRBD1 or TRBD2 (5 bases each). Germline lookup yields CDR1 KGHSH and CDR2 LQKENI. V lost 5 bases to trimming and J lost 2 bases, with 10 bases between them. The CDR3 runs to 13 residues. As DNA, the CDR3 is TGTGCCAGCTCATCGGGACCTACCTACGAGCAGTACTTC. As protein: CASSSGPTYEQYF.

The rearrangement joins TRBV28 to TRBJ2-6, with TRBD2 matching 13 bases. Germline trimming cut 6 bases from V and 0 bases from J; bases unmatched to any gene: 5. CDR1 is MDHEN, CDR2 SYDVKM, per germline. CDR3 length: 18 amino acids. The CDR3, as DNA: TGTGCCAGCAGAGATACTAGCGGGAGGGGCTCTGGGGCCAACGTCCTGACTTTC. This codes for CASRDTSGRGSGANVLTF. The whole variable domain, filled in from reference TRBV28 and TRBJ2-6, reads DVKVTQSSRYLVKRTGEKVFLECVQDMDHENMFWYRQDPGLGLRLIYFSYDVKMKEKGDIPEGYSVSREKKERFSLILESASTNQTSMYLCASRDTSGRGSGANVLTFGAGSRLTVL.

The chain couples TRBV11-1 to TRBJ2-7; D not certain. Germline CDR1 is SGHAT and CDR2 is FQDESV (reference sequence). This CDR3 has 14 amino acids. V lost 5 bases and J 2 bases, leaving 13 bases between the germline ends. The CDR3 DNA is TGTGCCAGCAGCCAGGCGGCAGTCCCCTACGAGCAGTACTTC. Translated, it gives CASSQAAVPYEQYF.

The chain recombines TRBV5-1 with TRBJ1-2; 7 bases map to TRBD1. This CDR3 comprises 15 residues. J was trimmed by 6 bases and V by 0 bases; bases with no gene match: 8. CDR1 is SGHRS and CDR2 is YFSETQ in the germline V gene. The CDR3 nucleotides are TGCGCCAGCAGCTTGGGTGGACAGGTTGGGAATGGCTACACCTTC. Translating it yields CASSLGGQVGNGYTF.

This chain uses TRBV12-5 with TRBJ2-3; the D is unclear. CDR3 length: 11 amino acids. V lost 7 bases and J 0 bases, leaving 2 bases between the germline ends. CDR1 LGHNT and CDR2 FRNRAP come from the germline V gene. Here the CDR3 reads CASASTDTQYF. CDR3 in DNA: TGTGCTAGTGCCAGCACAGATACGCAGTATTTT.

The chain joins TRBV18 to TRBJ2-7; weak D call: TRBD2 (6 bases). V was clipped by 3 bases and J by 9 bases, with 18 bases between them. Germline V lookup: CDR1 KGHSH, CDR2 LQKENI. CDR3 length equals 14 residues. The CDR3 region is CASSPAGLWEWQYF. Here the CDR3 DNA reads TGTGCCAGCTCACCGGCGGGACTGTGGGAGTGGCAGTACTTC.

CDR3 coding DNA: TGTGCCAGCCGATCCCCCTACGAGCAGTACTTC. Translating gives CASRSPYEQYF. The chain employs TRBV6-5 and TRBJ2-7; D not resolved. This CDR3 is built from 11 residues. Trimming cost V 8 bases and J 2 bases, with 7 bases left between them. In germline, CDR1 is MNHEY, CDR2 SVGAGI.

The gene calls are TRBV5-1 and TRBJ2-1; 11 nucleotides match TRBD2. The ends lost 4 bases at V and 9 bases at J; junction bases unmatched: 3. The CDR3 length is 13 residues. Germline CDR1 SGHRS, CDR2 YFSETQ. CDR3 coding DNA: TGCGCCAGCAGCACTACTAGCGGGAGTGAGCAGTTCTTC. Translation gives CASSTTSGSEQFF.

This chain uses TRBV19 with TRBJ1-2, with no clear D. The V gene's germline CDR1 is LNHDA and CDR2 SQIVND (reference sequence). This CDR3 has 13 residues. V was trimmed by 7 bases and J by 7 bases, leaving 16 bases between them. The CDR3, as DNA: TGTGCCAGTACCCGACGGAGGGATCGTGGCTACACCTTC. This codes for CASTRRRDRGYTF.

The chain couples TRBV14 to TRBJ2-1; unclear D gene. The CDR3 covers 15 residues. Germline V CDR1 and CDR2: SGHDN, FVKESK. V lost 4 bases and J 0 bases, leaving 10 bases between the germline ends. CDR3 protein: CASSRKLSSYNEQFF. In DNA form, the CDR3 reads TGTGCCAGCAGCCGCAAGTTATCCTCCTACAATGAGCAGTTCTTC.

This chain links TRBV6-1 with TRBJ2-2; perhaps TRBD1 as D (6 bases). Germline loops: CDR1 MNHNS, CDR2 SASEGT. V was shortened by 7 bases and J by 2 bases, with 11 bases between the two germline ends. The CDR3 totals 14 residues. The CDR3 nucleotides are TGTGCCAGCAAGCAGGGGCGAAACACCGGGGAGCTGTTTTTT. This sequence encodes CASKQGRNTGELFF.

The V gene is TRBV10-2, the J gene TRBJ2-1; unclear D gene. CDR3 length equals 14 residues. Germline V gives CDR1 WSHSY, CDR2 SAAADI. V was trimmed by 6 bases and J by 1 base, leaving 10 bases between them. The CDR3 DNA follows: TGCGCCAGCAGACTGGGATTATCCTACAATGAGCAGTTCTTC. Amino acid sequence: CASRLGLSYNEQFF.

The DNA for the CDR3 is TGCAGCCGTTCGGGAACTAGCTGTTTAGGGCTAACCAAAAACATTCAGTACTTC. Its translation is CSRSGTSCLGLTKNIQYF. This chain connects TRBV29-1 to TRBJ2-4; D is possibly TRBD2 (6 bases). The ends were cut back, 8 bases at V and 2 bases at J, with 28 bases in the middle. The CDR3 totals 18 residues. Germline CDR1 is SQVTM and CDR2 is ANQGSEA.

The chain links TRBV5-1 to TRBJ2-3; D is perhaps TRBD2 (6 bases). Deletions cut 7 bases from V and 5 bases from J, with 17 bases between. This CDR3 has 14 residues. Germline V gene data show CDR1 as SGHRS and CDR2 as YFSETQ. CDR3 loop: CASEIGGNRDTQYF. CDR3 nucleotides: TGCGCCAGCGAAATCGGCGGGAACAGAGATACGCAGTATTTT. The variable domain in full, with the rest retrieved from reference TRBV5-1 and TRBJ2-3, is KAGVTQTPRYLIKTRGQQVTLSCSPISGHRSVSWYQQTPGQGLQFLFEYFSETQRNKGNFPGRFSGRQFSNSRSEMNVSTLELGDSALYLCASEIGGNRDTQYFGPGTRLTVL.

This chain links TRBV11-3 with TRBJ2-1, with D perhaps given as TRBD1 or TRBD2 (6 bases each). V was pared by 5 bases and J by 0 bases, with 20 bases between. Germline CDR1 is SGHNT and CDR2 is YENEEA. The CDR3 covers 18 residues. The CDR3 protein is CASSIGGGRGSSYNEQFF. The CDR3 DNA follows: TGTGCCAGCAGCATCGGTGGGGGGCGAGGGAGCTCCTACAATGAGCAGTTCTTC.